This T cell receptor (beta chain) derives from a study of CD8 T cells in Susac syndrome. Turning to the study itself: Sequenced Susac syndrome patients included over 5 with active disease and fewer than 10 who were in remission.

RNA in amounts of roughly 0.45 to 1 ug was reverse transcribed with random hexamers. TCRdb used MiXCR to reprocess the immunoSEQ multiplex PCR reads, holding one entry per CDR3 protein. The sample carries under 250,000 distinct CDR3 sequences, about 94% recorded once. Losses at the gene ends were 2 bases for V and 4 bases for J; bases not matched to a gene: 1. CDR3 length: 14 residues. Germline values: CDR1 MNHEY, CDR2 SVGEGT. The sequencing input was CD4+ T cells from PBMCs. V is TRBV6-2 or TRBV6-3 and J is TRBJ2-2; TRBD2 aligns across 7 bases. This receptor was taken from a human donor with Susac syndrome. The CDR3: CASSYAGVTGELFF. CDR3 coding DNA: TGTGCCAGCAGTTACGCGGGGGTCACCGGGGAGCTGTTTTTT.